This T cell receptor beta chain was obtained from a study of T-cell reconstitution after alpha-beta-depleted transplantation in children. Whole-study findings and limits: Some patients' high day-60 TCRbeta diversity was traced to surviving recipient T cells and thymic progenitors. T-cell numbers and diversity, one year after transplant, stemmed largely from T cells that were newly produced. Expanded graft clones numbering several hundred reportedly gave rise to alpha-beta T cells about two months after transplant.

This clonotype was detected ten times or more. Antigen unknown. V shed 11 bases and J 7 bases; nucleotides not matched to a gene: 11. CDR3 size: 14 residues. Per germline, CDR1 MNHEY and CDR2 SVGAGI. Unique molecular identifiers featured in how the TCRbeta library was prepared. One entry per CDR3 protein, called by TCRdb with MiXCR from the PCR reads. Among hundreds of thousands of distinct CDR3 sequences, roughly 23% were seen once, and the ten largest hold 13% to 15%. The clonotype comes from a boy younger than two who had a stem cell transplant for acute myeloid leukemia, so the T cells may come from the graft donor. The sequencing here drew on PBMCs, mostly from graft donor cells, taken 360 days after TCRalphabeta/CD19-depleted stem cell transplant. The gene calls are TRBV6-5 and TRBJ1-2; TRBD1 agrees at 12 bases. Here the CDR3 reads CAEIPGQGACGYTF. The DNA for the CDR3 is TGTGCCGAAATACCGGGACAGGGGGCTTGTGGCTACACCTTC.